These T cell receptor beta chains were read from a single sample in a study of control samples from healthy donors and cancer patients. The protocol was immunoSEQ multiplex PCR, while the TCRdb copy is restricted to in-frame clones and leaves out a portion. The repertoire includes about 12,000 clones, 85% to 95% of them detected once, and around an eighth sits in the top ten. Sequencing input: PBMCs. These receptors came from a man aged 80 or over with lung cancer. Both conserved end residues are part of each CDR3. A D gene is named only where the DNA matches it firmly. Expanded clones are given a class, and other clones once, few, many or no size at all.

D gene: TRBD2; V gene: TRBV18; clone size: -; J gene: TRBJ2-1; CDR3 protein: CASSPPGSGGHSYNEQFF; CDR3 DNA: TGTGCCAGCTCCCCCCCGGGGAGCGGGGGTCACTCCTACAATGAGCAGTTCTTC
D gene: TRBD2; V gene: TRBV5-6; clone size: -; J gene: TRBJ2-2; CDR3 protein: CASSFRTSGELFF; CDR3 DNA: TGTGCCAGCAGCTTCAGGACTAGCGGGGAGCTGTTTTTT
D gene: -; V gene: TRBV4-1; clone size: -; J gene: TRBJ2-3; CDR3 protein: CASSQRGTSGTDTQYF; CDR3 DNA: TGCGCCAGCAGCCAAAGGGGCACCTCCGGCACAGATACGCAGTATTTT
D gene: -; V gene: TRBV7-8; clone size: -; J gene: TRBJ1-2; CDR3 protein: CASSSYGYTF; CDR3 DNA: TGTGCCAGCAGCTCCTATGGCTACACCTTC
D gene: -; V gene: TRBV6-4; clone size: -; J gene: TRBJ1-1; CDR3 protein: CASRVPEPMNTEAFF; CDR3 DNA: TGTGCCAGCAGAGTCCCAGAGCCGATGAACACTGAAGCTTTCTTT
D gene: -; V gene: TRBV9; clone size: -; J gene: TRBJ2-2; CDR3 protein: CASSLREAGGTGELFF; CDR3 DNA: TGTGCCAGCAGCCTTCGGGAGGCAGGGGGCACCGGGGAGCTGTTTTTT
D gene: -; V gene: TRBV7-9; clone size: -; J gene: TRBJ1-3; CDR3 protein: CASSLRGSSGNTIYF; CDR3 DNA: TGTGCCAGCAGCTTACGGGGTAGCTCTGGAAACACCATATATTTT
D gene: TRBD1; V gene: TRBV4-3; clone size: -; J gene: TRBJ2-2; CDR3 protein: CASSQDRTNTGELFF; CDR3 DNA: TGCGCCAGCAGCCAGGACAGGACGAACACCGGGGAGCTGTTTTTT
D gene: -; V gene: TRBV28; clone size: -; J gene: TRBJ1-3; CDR3 protein: CASRGTALGNTIYF; CDR3 DNA: TGTGCCAGCAGGGGGACGGCCCTAGGAAACACCATATATTTT
D gene: TRBD1; V gene: TRBV12-5; clone size: -; J gene: TRBJ2-1; CDR3 protein: CASGWGTGRYEQFF; CDR3 DNA: TGTGCTAGTGGTTGGGGGACAGGGAGGTATGAACAGTTCTTC
D gene: -; V gene: TRBV29-1; clone size: -; J gene: TRBJ2-3; CDR3 protein: CSVGSDSRSTDTQYF; CDR3 DNA: TGCAGCGTTGGCTCCGACTCTCGAAGCACAGATACGCAGTATTTT
D gene: TRBD1; V gene: TRBV7-2; clone size: -; J gene: TRBJ2-7; CDR3 protein: CASSFHRGYEQYF; CDR3 DNA: TGTGCCAGCAGCTTCCACAGGGGCTACGAGCAGTACTTC
D gene: -; V gene: TRBV18; clone size: -; J gene: TRBJ2-5; CDR3 protein: CASSPRGETQYF; CDR3 DNA: TGTGCCAGCTCACCTCGGGGGGAGACCCAGTACTTC
D gene: -; V gene: TRBV7-2; clone size: -; J gene: TRBJ2-3; CDR3 protein: CASSLMSSTDTQYF; CDR3 DNA: TGTGCCAGCAGCTTAATGAGTAGCACAGATACGCAGTATTTT
D gene: -; V gene: TRBV9; clone size: -; J gene: TRBJ2-3; CDR3 protein: CASSHWTKDTQYF; CDR3 DNA: TGTGCCAGCAGCCATTGGACTAAGGATACGCAGTATTTT
D gene: -; V gene: TRBV7-8; clone size: -; J gene: TRBJ2-7; CDR3 protein: CASSLRDAPTVYEQYF; CDR3 DNA: TGTGCCAGCAGCTTGCGGGACGCCCCTACGGTGTACGAGCAGTACTTC
D gene: -; V gene: TRBV4-1; clone size: -; J gene: TRBJ1-1; CDR3 protein: CASSPSGGPPEAFF; CDR3 DNA: TGCGCCAGCAGCCCCTCTGGGGGGCCTCCTGAAGCTTTCTTT
D gene: -; V gene: TRBV28; clone size: -; J gene: TRBJ1-2; CDR3 protein: CASSYGGYTF; CDR3 DNA: TGTGCCAGCAGTTATGGTGGCTACACCTTC
D gene: -; V gene: TRBV4-3; clone size: -; J gene: TRBJ1-6; CDR3 protein: CASSQDTVRLPSPLHF; CDR3 DNA: TGCGCCAGCAGCCAAGATACGGTCAGGCTTCCCTCACCCCTCCACTTT
D gene: TRBD1; V gene: TRBV5-6; clone size: -; J gene: TRBJ1-3; CDR3 protein: CASSWPRDRYSGNTIYF; CDR3 DNA: TGTGCCAGCAGTTGGCCTAGGGACAGATACTCTGGAAACACCATATATTTT
D gene: -; V gene: TRBV3-1/TRBV3-2; clone size: -; J gene: TRBJ1-1; CDR3 protein: CASSHRQANTEAFF; CDR3 DNA: TGTGCCAGCAGCCATCGGCAGGCGAACACTGAAGCTTTCTTT
D gene: TRBD1; V gene: TRBV28; clone size: -; J gene: TRBJ1-1; CDR3 protein: CASSIDRVREAFF; CDR3 DNA: TGTGCCAGCAGTATTGACAGGGTAAGGGAAGCTTTCTTT
D gene: -; V gene: TRBV18; clone size: -; J gene: TRBJ2-6; CDR3 protein: CASSPMGSGANVLTF; CDR3 DNA: TGTGCCAGCTCACCTATGGGTTCTGGGGCCAACGTCCTGACTTTC
D gene: -; V gene: TRBV7-3; clone size: -; J gene: TRBJ1-1; CDR3 protein: CASSTPTGPAFF; CDR3 DNA: TGTGCCAGCAGCACCCCGACGGGGCCGGCTTTCTTT
D gene: -; V gene: TRBV12-3/TRBV12-4; clone size: -; J gene: TRBJ2-1; CDR3 protein: CASSSDPINEQFF; CDR3 DNA: TGTGCCAGCAGTTCCGACCCAATAAATGAGCAGTTCTTC
D gene: -; V gene: TRBV5-1; clone size: once; J gene: TRBJ2-5; CDR3 protein: CASSRTVQETQYF; CDR3 DNA: TGCGCCAGCAGCCGGACAGTCCAAGAGACCCAGTACTTC
D gene: -; V gene: TRBV9; clone size: -; J gene: TRBJ1-1; CDR3 protein: CASSVVEVNTEAFF; CDR3 DNA: TGTGCCAGCAGCGTAGTAGAGGTAAACACTGAAGCTTTCTTT
D gene: -; V gene: TRBV19; clone size: -; J gene: TRBJ1-1; CDR3 protein: CASSFIGGTEAFF; CDR3 DNA: TGTGCCAGTAGCTTTATTGGGGGGACTGAAGCTTTCTTT
D gene: -; V gene: TRBV5-1; clone size: -; J gene: TRBJ1-1; CDR3 protein: CASSFQPASEAFF; CDR3 DNA: TGCGCCAGCAGCTTTCAACCGGCCTCGGAGGCTTTCTTT
D gene: -; V gene: TRBV6-5; clone size: -; J gene: TRBJ1-1; CDR3 protein: CASSYSMNNDRRAFF; CDR3 DNA: TGTGCCAGCAGTTACTCGATGAATAATGATCGGCGAGCTTTCTTT
D gene: -; V gene: TRBV9; clone size: -; J gene: TRBJ2-2; CDR3 protein: CASSRAPGLTGELFF; CDR3 DNA: TGTGCCAGCAGTAGGGCCCCTGGTCTCACCGGGGAGCTGTTTTTT
D gene: -; V gene: TRBV5-1; clone size: -; J gene: TRBJ1-1; CDR3 protein: CASSLVGEATEAFF; CDR3 DNA: TGCGCCAGCAGCTTGGTAGGGGAGGCCACTGAAGCTTTCTTT
D gene: -; V gene: TRBV5-4; clone size: -; J gene: TRBJ1-2; CDR3 protein: CASSSETGVGYTF; CDR3 DNA: TGTGCCAGCAGCAGCGAAACGGGCGTAGGCTACACCTTC
D gene: -; V gene: TRBV19; clone size: -; J gene: TRBJ2-1; CDR3 protein: CASSTDRRLSYNEQFF; CDR3 DNA: TGTGCCAGTAGTACCGACAGGAGACTGTCCTACAATGAGCAGTTCTTC
D gene: TRBD1; V gene: TRBV5-1; clone size: -; J gene: TRBJ2-7; CDR3 protein: CASSLVPSGRGQYEQYF; CDR3 DNA: TGCGCCAGCAGCCTGGTTCCGTCAGGCAGGGGGCAGTACGAGCAGTACTTC
D gene: -; V gene: TRBV24-1; clone size: -; J gene: TRBJ2-3; CDR3 protein: CATRGGRRTDTQYF; CDR3 DNA: TGTGCCACCAGGGGTGGTCGACGCACAGATACGCAGTATTTT
D gene: -; V gene: TRBV11-3; clone size: large; J gene: TRBJ2-1; CDR3 protein: CASSFDGAKVNEQFF; CDR3 DNA: TGTGCCAGCAGCTTCGACGGAGCTAAAGTCAATGAGCAGTTCTTC
D gene: -; V gene: TRBV5-1; clone size: -; J gene: TRBJ2-7; CDR3 protein: CASSSTGAYEQYF; CDR3 DNA: TGCGCCAGCAGCTCCACAGGAGCCTACGAGCAGTACTTC
D gene: -; V gene: TRBV29-1; clone size: -; J gene: TRBJ1-4; CDR3 protein: CSARRGGPPEGKLFF; CDR3 DNA: TGCAGCGCTAGACGGGGGGGACCTCCGGAGGGAAAACTGTTTTTT
D gene: TRBD1; V gene: TRBV6-5; clone size: -; J gene: TRBJ1-2; CDR3 protein: CASSYSWDRGLGYTF; CDR3 DNA: TGTGCCAGCAGTTACTCCTGGGACAGGGGGCTTGGCTACACCTTC
D gene: -; V gene: TRBV6-5; clone size: -; J gene: TRBJ1-1; CDR3 protein: CASSRLSNTEAFF; CDR3 DNA: TGTGCCAGCAGTCGGCTTTCGAACACTGAAGCTTTCTTT
D gene: -; V gene: TRBV19; clone size: -; J gene: TRBJ1-6; CDR3 protein: CASSINTNSPLHF; CDR3 DNA: TGTGCCAGTAGTATCAATACCAATTCACCCCTCCACTTT
D gene: TRBD1; V gene: TRBV6-5; clone size: few; J gene: TRBJ2-1; CDR3 protein: CASSYSGTGGPNEQFF; CDR3 DNA: TGTGCCAGCAGTTACTCGGGGACAGGGGGTCCCAATGAGCAGTTCTTC
D gene: TRBD1; V gene: TRBV4-1; clone size: -; J gene: TRBJ1-6; CDR3 protein: CASSQVPGQFNSPLHF; CDR3 DNA: TGCGCCAGCAGCCAAGTACCGGGACAGTTTAATTCACCCCTCCACTTT
D gene: -; V gene: TRBV6-5; clone size: -; J gene: TRBJ1-4; CDR3 protein: CASRRGLENEKLFF; CDR3 DNA: TGTGCCAGCAGGCGGGGACTGGAGAATGAAAAACTGTTTTTT
D gene: -; V gene: TRBV28; clone size: -; J gene: TRBJ1-4; CDR3 protein: CASSPPADGYGTNEKLFF; CDR3 DNA: TGTGCCAGCAGTCCCCCGGCAGATGGCTATGGCACTAATGAAAAACTGTTTTTT
D gene: TRBD1; V gene: TRBV6-5; clone size: -; J gene: TRBJ1-2; CDR3 protein: CASRTDRDYGYTF; CDR3 DNA: TGTGCCAGCAGAACGGACAGGGACTATGGCTACACCTTC
D gene: -; V gene: TRBV5-1; clone size: -; J gene: TRBJ2-1; CDR3 protein: CASSALADSYNEQFF; CDR3 DNA: TGCGCCAGCAGCGCGCTAGCAGACTCCTACAATGAGCAGTTCTTC
D gene: -; V gene: TRBV7-3; clone size: few; J gene: TRBJ1-1; CDR3 protein: CASSSAPGTTEAFF; CDR3 DNA: TGTGCCAGCAGCTCAGCCCCCGGGACCACTGAAGCTTTCTTT
D gene: -; V gene: TRBV5-1; clone size: -; J gene: TRBJ2-5; CDR3 protein: CASSLANGGWETQYF; CDR3 DNA: TGCGCCAGCAGCTTGGCCAACGGGGGATGGGAGACCCAGTACTTC